These T cell receptor beta chains were read from a single sample in a study of cytomegalovirus exposure and HLA in healthy donors. Generated by immunoSEQ multiplex PCR, the TCRdb table keeps only in-frame clones and is missing some. The table has 90,000 to 100,000 clones, roughly three quarters seen once. The sample comprised PBMCs. The receptors shown here come from an older woman in good health and CMV-seropositive. Each CDR3 is given without its conserved first and last residue. A D gene is named only where the DNA matches it firmly.

V	length	D	CDR3
TRBV19	12	.	ASSIVQGSYEQY
TRBV5-8	9	.	ASSLRQGAF
TRBV29-1	11	TRBD1	SVSGTGFTEAF
TRBV18	15	.	ASSPPIAGGANYGYT
TRBV7-8	13	.	ASSGGVRGYNEQF
TRBV5-1	17	TRBD2	ASSLRGTSGRTNTGELF
TRBV5-5	11	.	ASSLASGYEQY
TRBV6-5	12	.	ASSYFRGEVELF
TRBV30	13	TRBD2	AWSILAASTDTQY
TRBV7-9	16	TRBD1	ASSQERWWDRGSEKLF
TRBV29-1	9	TRBD1	SVLTGETQY
TRBV5-6	14	TRBD2	ASSPVRGLAGGDGY
TRBV10-3	13	TRBD1	AISGSGTESYEQY
TRBV2	13	.	ASSEGRAGGRPQH
TRBV18	12	TRBD1	ASSPIDRVYEQY
TRBV6-6	10	.	ASSYSGSEQF